These T cell receptor beta chains were read from a single sample in a study of T cells in Graves' hyperthyroidism and ophthalmopathy. A single record per CDR3 protein comes from TCRdb applying MiXCR to the multiplex PCR reads. In the table there are roughly 500,000 distinct CDR3 sequences, 22% of which are singletons. The sample comprised blood. All receptors come from an older woman with Graves' ophthalmopathy. The CDR3 runs from the conserved cysteine through the conserved F or W. D genes are given only for firm matches. The size entry is marked missing in some rows and otherwise reads once, few, many or a size class.

J gene	D gene	clone size	V gene	CDR3 protein	CDR3 DNA
TRBJ2-4	NA	many	TRBV7-2	CASSQGSRSSIQYF	TGTGCCAGCAGTCAGGGATCCAGATCGAGCATTCAGTACTTC
TRBJ1-2	NA	NA	TRBV25-1	CARRPGHSSETF	TGTGCCAGACGACCGGGACATTCGTCTGAGACCTTC
TRBJ1-1	NA	many	TRBV2	CASSPSGASEDEAFF	TGTGCCAGCAGTCCATCAGGGGCGAGCGAGGATGAAGCTTTCTTT
TRBJ1-2	TRBD1	many	TRBV6-6	CASSYGPQDRIQGGYTF	TGTGCCAGCAGTTACGGCCCCCAGGACAGGATTCAGGGGGGCTACACCTTC
TRBJ2-7	TRBD1	NA	TRBV18	CASSPGQGRTHEQYF	TGTGCCAGCTCACCGGGACAGGGTAGGACCCACGAGCAGTACTTC
TRBJ2-7	TRBD2	many	TRBV20-1	CSAGSGTRATEQYF	TGCAGTGCTGGATCCGGGACTAGAGCCACTGAGCAGTACTTC
TRBJ1-6	NA	NA	TRBV6-2/TRBV6-3	CASSYSGGGSPLHF	TGTGCCAGCAGTTACTCGGGGGGGGGATCACCCCTCCACTTT
TRBJ1-5	NA	many	TRBV12-3/TRBV12-4	CASSPLAGAGAQHF	TGTGCCAGCAGTCCCTTAGCAGGCGCCGGAGCCCAGCATTTT
TRBJ1-2	NA	many	TRBV27	CASSLEQGGNYGYTF	TGTGCCAGCAGTTTAGAACAGGGAGGAAACTATGGCTACACCTTC
TRBJ1-1	NA	few	TRBV29-1	CSATWGGTAEAFF	TGCAGCGCCACGTGGGGGGGGACGGCTGAAGCTTTCTTT
TRBJ1-1	NA	few	TRBV30	CAWSVLRQGAFF	TGTGCCTGGAGTGTATTGAGGCAAGGAGCTTTCTTT
TRBJ1-4	NA	NA	TRBV5-6	CASSAGQPGEKLFF	TGTGCCAGCAGCGCGGGACAACCGGGTGAAAAACTGTTTTTT
TRBJ2-3	TRBD2	many	TRBV20-1	CSAERGAQGRADTQYF	TGCAGTGCTGAGCGGGGGGCCCAAGGGAGGGCAGATACGCAGTATTTT
TRBJ2-7	NA	few	TRBV2	CASNKAYRSYEQYF	TGTGCCAGCAACAAGGCTTATCGGTCCTACGAGCAGTACTTC
TRBJ2-7	NA	NA	TRBV29-1	CSVTRGTPSGEQYF	TGCAGCGTTACTCGGGGGACACCGTCCGGCGAGCAGTACTTC
TRBJ2-6	NA	few	TRBV5-1	CASSLAGSSGANVLTF	TGCGCCAGCAGCTTGGCTGGTTCCTCTGGGGCCAACGTCCTGACTTTC
TRBJ2-1	NA	NA	TRBV4-2	CASSQGRGVGLWDEQFF	TGTGCCAGCAGCCAAGGAAGGGGCGTAGGTTTATGGGATGAGCAGTTCTTC
TRBJ1-1	TRBD1	NA	TRBV10-2	CAGGQGATEAFF	TGCGCCGGAGGACAGGGGGCCACTGAAGCTTTCTTT
TRBJ2-5	TRBD1	NA	TRBV27	CASSPWTGKVETQYF	TGTGCCAGCAGTCCGTGGACAGGGAAGGTAGAGACCCAGTACTTC
TRBJ2-7	NA	NA	TRBV18	CASSPQFGEQYF	TGTGCCAGCTCACCTCAATTCGGTGAGCAGTACTTC
TRBJ2-7	TRBD1	many	TRBV5-1	CASSWAGGIDEQYF	TGCGCCAGCAGCTGGGCAGGGGGCATCGACGAGCAGTACTTC
TRBJ2-7	NA	once	TRBV30	CAWSHGDPYSYEQYF	TGTGCCTGGAGTCATGGGGATCCTTACTCCTACGAGCAGTACTTC
TRBJ2-3	TRBD2	NA	TRBV4-3	CASSQDLAGGPLIVDTQYF	TGCGCCAGCAGCCAAGATCTCGCGGGAGGGCCCTTGATAGTGGATACGCAGTATTTT
TRBJ2-1	NA	few	TRBV24-1	CATSGTGTLHNEQFF	TGTGCCACCAGTGGGACCGGGACCCTTCACAATGAGCAGTTCTTC
TRBJ2-2	NA	NA	TRBV27	CAGSLYDTRRENTGELFF	TGTGCCGGCAGTTTATATGATACCAGGCGGGAGAACACCGGGGAGCTGTTTTTT
TRBJ2-7	TRBD2	NA	TRBV29-1	CSVLDRTSYRSSYEQYF	TGCAGCGTCCTAGACCGGACTAGCTATAGGAGCTCCTACGAGCAGTACTTC
TRBJ2-3	NA	NA	TRBV7-2	CASSFWESTDTQYF	TGTGCCAGCAGCTTTTGGGAAAGCACAGATACGCAGTATTTT
TRBJ1-6	NA	NA	TRBV5-6	CASSQVWNNSPLHF	TGTGCCAGCAGCCAGGTCTGGAATAATTCACCCCTCCACTTT
TRBJ1-6	NA	few	TRBV7-7	CASSLDGLSPLHF	TGTGCTAGCAGCTTAGATGGGTTGTCCCCCCTCCACTTT